This passage covers 30 T cell receptor beta chains from one sample sequenced in a study of regulatory T cells in long-lasting Graves disease. CDR3-region Arm-PCR and iRepertoire HTBI primers produced the TCR beta libraries. TCRdb redid the calling of the multiplex PCR reads with MiXCR, one entry per CDR3 protein. The sample lists about 620,000 distinct CDR3 sequences, approximately 15% occurring once. Time point reported: newly diagnosed GD, antithyroid drugs for less than 3 months. PBMC-extracted RNA yielded the TCR library. The same sample was also used in a study of T cells in Graves' hyperthyroidism and ophthalmopathy.

This material consisted of peripheral blood mononuclear cells (PBMCs), taken at new diagnosis, from a patient treated with antithyroid drugs. The receptors come from a woman in her twenties or thirties with Graves disease.

This clonotype was picked up many times. V gene TRBV28 combines with J gene TRBJ2-5; D not certain. This CDR3 comprises 14 residues. Trimming stripped 0 bases from V and 2 bases from J, with 7 bases between. Germline loops: CDR1 MDHEN, CDR2 SYDVKM. The CDR3 loop is CASSLWGIQETQYF. The CDR3 DNA follows: TGTGCCAGCAGTTTATGGGGGATACAAGAGACCCAGTACTTC.

This clonotype showed up just a few times. The rearrangement joins TRBV7-9 to TRBJ2-7, with D unresolved. CDR3 length equals 14 residues. V lost 1 base to trimming and J lost 0 bases, with 7 bases between them. Germline V lookup: CDR1 SEHNR, CDR2 FQNEAQ (reference sequence). The CDR3 DNA reads as TGTGCCAGCAGCTTAGAAGAGAGCTCCTACGAGCAGTACTTC. It codes for CASSLEESSYEQYF.

This clonotype was seen many times. This chain joins TRBV6-1 and TRBJ2-7; 9 bases fit TRBD1. Germline V gene lookup returns CDR1 MNHNS and CDR2 SASEGT. After removal of 0 bases from V and 6 bases from J, the junction contained 6 bases not matched to a gene. This CDR3 spans 15 amino acids. CDR3 protein: CASSEAWQDRGEQYF. In nucleotides, the CDR3 is TGTGCCAGCAGTGAAGCTTGGCAGGACAGGGGCGAGCAGTACTTC.

At least ten counts were recorded for this clonotype. This chain connects TRBV2 to TRBJ1-6; unclear D gene. The V gene's germline CDR1 is SNHLY and CDR2 FYNNEI. With 9 bases removed from V and 6 bases from J, the gap between germline ends came to 3 bases. The CDR3 runs to 10 residues. CDR3 nucleotides: TGTGCCAGTTCTAATTCACCCCTCCACTTT. Translating gives CASSNSPLHF.

In this sample, this clonotype turned up many times. The gene calls are TRBV28 and TRBJ2-1; 12 bases match TRBD2. V was clipped by 2 bases and J by 7 bases; unmatched bases: 3. The germline gives CDR1 MDHEN, CDR2 SYDVKM. CDR3 length: 15 amino acids. CDR3 nucleotide sequence: TGTGCCAGCAGTTTAGTGACTAGCGGGAGAAATGAGCAGTTCTTC. Amino acids: CASSLVTSGRNEQFF.

This clonotype showed up many times. The chain has TRBV20-1 and TRBJ2-7, with 13 bases that match TRBD2. CDR3 length: 14 residues. Germline trimming cut 0 bases from V and 7 bases from J; bases unmatched to any gene: 3. The V gene's germline CDR1 is DFQATT and CDR2 SNEGSKA (reference sequence). CDR3: CSAREGLAGREQYF. The DNA of the CDR3 is TGCAGTGCTAGAGAGGGACTAGCGGGGCGTGAGCAGTACTTC.

This clonotype was seen a few times. The V gene is TRBV20-1, the J gene TRBJ1-5; no clear D gene. Looked up from germline, CDR1 is DFQATT and CDR2 is SNEGSKA (reference sequence). CDR3 length equals 12 residues. V lost 3 bases to trimming and J lost 3 bases, with 6 bases between them. CDR3 amino acids: CSASSVNQPQHF. Here the CDR3 DNA reads TGCAGTGCTAGCAGTGTCAATCAGCCCCAGCATTTT.

The gene calls are TRBV19 and TRBJ1-2; D possibly corresponds to TRBD1 (6 bases). The length of the CDR3 is 15 residues. V dropped 3 bases and J dropped 5 bases, with 16 bases sitting between them. Germline lookup yields CDR1 LNHDA and CDR2 SQIVND (reference sequence). CDR3 nucleotides: TGTGCCAGTAGTATCCAACACGGCAGGGGTTATGGCTACACCTTC. Its translation: CASSIQHGRGYGYTF.

This clonotype appeared a single time. A much larger clone differs by one base, so this may be a read error. This chain joins TRBV7-3 and TRBJ2-2; tentative D call: TRBD2 (7 bases). Germline assignment: CDR1 SGHTA and CDR2 FQGTGA. The CDR3 extends over 16 amino acids. Trimming took 4 bases from V and 7 from J, leaving 19 bases between them. CDR3 sequence (DNA): TGTGCCAGCAGCTCCTGGGAGAATAGGGGGGGCGGGGAGCTGTTTTTT. Its translation: CASSSWENRGGGELFF.

This chain uses TRBV18 with TRBJ2-1; a weak D match, TRBD1 (6 bases). The V gene lost 5 bases and the J gene lost 8 bases, with 16 bases spanning the gap. Germline CDR1 is KGHSH and CDR2 is LQKENI. The CDR3 sequence is 14 residues long. The CDR3 protein is CASSSLQGFDEQFF. Written as DNA, the CDR3 is TGTGCCAGCTCATCATTACAGGGTTTCGATGAGCAGTTCTTC.

This clonotype was recorded many times. This sequence joins TRBV6-1 and TRBJ1-2; TRBD1 might be the D (5 bases). The CDR3 contains 13 residues. The germline V and J ends were trimmed by 8 bases and 4 bases, with 14 bases remaining between them. Looked up from germline, CDR1 is MNHNS and CDR2 is SASEGT. CDR3: CASREGQLYGYTF. The CDR3 DNA reads TGTGCCAGCCGGGAAGGACAACTCTATGGCTACACCTTC.

This clonotype was counted ten times or more. J is TRBJ2-5 and V is TRBV7-9, with TRBD1 identical over 10 bases. Germline V gives CDR1 SEHNR, CDR2 FQNEAQ (reference sequence). V shed 5 bases and J 2 bases; nucleotides not matched to a gene: 5. This CDR3 is built from 15 residues. The CDR3 nucleotides are TGTGCCAGCAGCGATGGGACAGGGGCGCAAGAGACCCAGTACTTC. This codes for CASSDGTGAQETQYF. Full variable domain (missing parts from reference TRBV7-9 and TRBJ2-5): DTGVSQNPRHKITKRGQNVTFRCDPISEHNRLYWYRQTLGQGPEFLTYFQNEAQLEKSRLLSDRFSAERPKGSFSTLEIQRTEQGDSAMYLCASSDGTGAQETQYFGPGTRLLVL.

The V call is TRBV30, the J call TRBJ2-2; 11 bases align to TRBD1. After removal of 5 bases from V and 7 bases from J, the junction contained 12 bases not matched to a gene. This CDR3 is 16 amino acids long. Germline V gives CDR1 GTSNPN, CDR2 SVGIG (reference sequence). CDR3 residues: CAWPRDRGWMGGELFF. The CDR3 DNA sequence: TGTGCCTGGCCCCGGGACAGGGGGTGGATGGGCGGGGAGCTGTTTTTT.

This clonotype came up many times. The V call is TRBV6-1, the J call TRBJ2-7; 8 bases map to TRBD1. The CDR3 loop spans 15 amino acids. Trimming at V came to 2 bases and at J to 2 bases, leaving 5 bases not matched to a gene. Germline loops: CDR1 MNHNS, CDR2 SASEGT. CDR3 loop: CASSELTGGAYEQYF. CDR3 DNA: TGTGCCAGCAGTGAATTAACAGGGGGTGCCTACGAGCAGTACTTC.

This clonotype has at least ten counts. This rearrangement joins TRBV18 to TRBJ2-7; TRBD1 aligns across 7 bases. This CDR3 comprises 14 residues. Germline lookup yields CDR1 KGHSH and CDR2 LQKENI. The ends lost 4 bases at V and 2 bases at J; junction bases unmatched: 5. CDR3 amino acids: CASSRAGGPYEQYF. CDR3 nucleotide sequence: TGTGCCAGCTCACGGGCAGGGGGTCCCTACGAGCAGTACTTC. Filled out from reference TRBV18 and TRBJ2-7, the complete variable domain reads NAGVMQNPRHLVRRRGQEARLRCSPMKGHSHVYWYRQLPEEGLKFMVYLQKENIIDESGMPKERFSAEFPKEGPSILRIQQVVRGDSAAYFCASSRAGGPYEQYFGPGTRLTVT.

This clonotype showed up many times. This chain joins TRBV2 and TRBJ2-1; tentative D call: TRBD1 (6 bases). The CDR3 is 13 amino acids. The germline V gene encodes CDR1 SNHLY and CDR2 FYNNEI. V was trimmed by 7 bases and J by 6 bases, leaving 13 bases between them. The CDR3 here is CASTRDTRNEQFF. In DNA, the CDR3 is TGTGCCAGCACCCGGGACACCCGCAATGAGCAGTTCTTC.

This clonotype was seen ten or more times. The V gene is TRBV2, the J gene TRBJ2-1, with 8 nucleotides matching TRBD2. The germline V gene has CDR1 SNHLY and CDR2 FYNNEI. The CDR3 is made up of 15 amino acids. V lost 6 bases, J lost 0 bases, and 4 bases stayed unmatched. The CDR3 protein is CASRGLASSYNEQFF. The CDR3 DNA reads as TGTGCCAGCAGAGGACTAGCCAGCTCCTACAATGAGCAGTTCTTC.

Many counts were recorded for this clonotype. This rearrangement joins TRBV7-2 to TRBJ1-1; 7 positions match TRBD1. This CDR3 has 13 residues. V shed 5 bases, J shed 5 bases, and the junction held 5 bases outside the gene matches. Germline assignment: CDR1 SGHTA and CDR2 FQGNSA. Here the CDR3 reads CASSNRGGTEAFF. CDR3 nucleotides: TGTGCCAGCAGCAACAGGGGTGGGACTGAAGCTTTCTTT. Combining the CDR3 with reference TRBV7-2 and TRBJ1-1 gives the whole variable domain GAGVSQSPSNKVTEKGKDVELRCDPISGHTALYWYRQSLGQGLEFLIYFQGNSAPDKSGLPSDRFSAERTGGSVSTLTIQRTQQEDSAVYLCASSNRGGTEAFFGQGTRLTVV.

This clonotype has more than one count but fewer than ten. The V gene is TRBV11-2, the J gene TRBJ2-7; weak D call: TRBD1 (6 bases). V was clipped by 5 bases and J by 3 bases, with 14 bases between them. CDR1 is SGHAT and CDR2 is FQNNGV in the germline V gene. There are 14 residues in the CDR3. CDR3 residues: CASSADRVGYEQYF. The CDR3 DNA is TGTGCCAGCAGCGCGGACAGAGTGGGCTACGAGCAGTACTTC.

In its sample, this clonotype was seen a few times. The CDR3 is CASSPGGAAQPSPQHF. DNA of the CDR3: TGTGCCAGCTCACCGGGTGGGGCGGCCCAACCTTCTCCCCAGCATTTT. The chain is built from TRBV18 and TRBJ1-5; D might be TRBD1 (5 bases). Germline CDR1 is KGHSH and CDR2 is LQKENI. The ends were cut back, 3 bases at V and 10 bases at J, with 22 bases in the middle. The CDR3 contains 16 residues.

The chain employs TRBV5-6 and TRBJ2-1; D gene uncertain. V lost 0 bases to trimming and J lost 4 bases, with 11 bases between them. The CDR3 consists of 15 residues. Germline CDR1 and CDR2: SGHDT and YYEEEE. DNA of the CDR3: TGTGCCAGCAGCTTGGGGGGAAGTACGTACAATGAGCAGTTCTTC. Translated, it gives CASSLGGSTYNEQFF.

The table lists this clonotype with many counts. The chain employs TRBV5-1 and TRBJ2-2; weak D call: TRBD2 (5 bases). There are 14 residues in the CDR3. The germline CDR1 and CDR2 sequences are SGHRS and YFSETQ. V lost 9 bases and J 6 bases, leaving 18 bases between the germline ends. The CDR3 spells CATRRMPTPGELFF. DNA for the CDR3: TGCGCCACCAGGAGGATGCCCACCCCCGGGGAGCTGTTTTTT.

This clonotype has a count of ten or more. The chain joins TRBV28 to TRBJ1-4; tentatively, D is TRBD1 (5 bases). The V and J ends lost 4 bases and 3 bases respectively, with 15 bases between them. Germline values: CDR1 MDHEN, CDR2 SYDVKM. The CDR3 spans 16 residues. CDR3 region: CASSSKLGLSNEKLFF. CDR3 bases: TGTGCCAGCAGTTCCAAATTGGGACTTTCTAATGAAAAACTGTTTTTT.

The CDR3 DNA follows: TGTGCCAGCAGAACAGGGGCTTTTCTTAGCACAGATACGCAGTATTTT. Translated: CASRTGAFLSTDTQYF. The chain is built from TRBV7-9 and TRBJ2-3, with 7 bases matching TRBD1. The CDR3 length is 16 residues. Germline CDR1 reads SEHNR; CDR2 reads FQNEAQ (reference sequence). V gave up 6 bases and J gave up 0 bases; unmatched junction bases: 9.

There are many counts of this clonotype. This CDR3 reads CASSVRQATF. As DNA, the CDR3 is TGTGCCAGCAGTGTCCGACAAGCTACCTTC. This sequence joins TRBV2 and TRBJ1-2; D is ambiguous. Deletions cut 4 bases from V and 14 bases from J, with 11 bases between. Germline V lookup: CDR1 SNHLY, CDR2 FYNNEI. CDR3 length equals 10 residues.

This clonotype was picked up a small number of times. The V call is TRBV27, the J call TRBJ1-2; perhaps TRBD1 as D (6 bases). The CDR3 extends over 15 amino acids. Trimming stripped 9 bases from V and 4 bases from J, with 21 bases between. CDR1 MNHEY and CDR2 SMNVEV come from the germline V gene (reference sequence). CDR3 sequence: CASRPDGGTSYGYTF. Written as DNA, the CDR3 is TGTGCCAGTCGACCCGATGGCGGGACATCCTATGGCTACACCTTC.

The rearrangement uses TRBV20-1 and TRBJ2-7; no reliable D call. The CDR3 extends over 13 amino acids. From germline, CDR1 is DFQATT and CDR2 SNEGSKA (reference sequence). Trimming took 4 bases from V and 2 from J, leaving 12 bases between them. The CDR3 DNA sequence: TGCAGTGCTACCAAACAGATACCCTACGAGCAGTACTTC. Translation: CSATKQIPYEQYF.

The chain combines TRBV15 with TRBJ2-7; no reliable D call. V lost 5 bases, J lost 7 bases, and 12 bases lay in between. The CDR3 totals 12 residues. Looked up from germline, CDR1 is LNHNV and CDR2 is YYDKDF (reference sequence). The CDR3 coding sequence is TGTGCCACCAGCCTTGGACCCAGTGAGCAGTACTTC. The encoded protein is CATSLGPSEQYF. Together with reference TRBV15 and TRBJ2-7, the CDR3 gives the full variable domain: DAMVIQNPRYQVTQFGKPVTLSCSQTLNHNVMYWYQQKSSQAPKLLFHYYDKDFNNEADTPDNFQSRRPNTSFCFLDIRSPGLGDTAMYLCATSLGPSEQYFGPGTRLTVT.

This clonotype occurred a few times. The V and J genes are TRBV11-2 and TRBJ2-5, with unresolved D. This CDR3 region has 13 residues. Between the trimmed V and J ends, which lost 0 bases and 5 bases, there was a span of 7 bases. CDR1 SGHAT and CDR2 FQNNGV come from the germline V gene. CDR3: CASSLDFMETQYF. The CDR3 coding sequence is TGTGCCAGCAGCTTAGATTTTATGGAGACCCAGTACTTC. Based on the CDR3 plus reference TRBV11-2 and TRBJ2-5, the full variable domain is EAGVAQSPRYKIIEKRQSVAFWCNPISGHATLYWYQQILGQGPKLLIQFQNNGVVDDSQLPKDRFSAERLKGVDSTLKIQPAKLEDSAVYLCASSLDFMETQYFGPGTRLLVL.

This clonotype was detected many times. This rearrangement joins TRBV27 to TRBJ1-1; no firm D call. The length of the CDR3 is 13 residues. Germline values: CDR1 MNHEY, CDR2 SMNVEV (reference sequence). V was cut by 7 bases and J by 4 bases, with 13 bases left in between. CDR3 DNA: TGTGCCAGCAAGAGGGTTGTGGGCACTGAAGCTTTCTTT. Its protein product is CASKRVVGTEAFF.